This T cell receptor beta chain was sequenced during a study of blood T cell repertoires in COVID-19. Germline V lookup: CDR1 GTSNPN, CDR2 SVGIG (reference sequence). The CDR3 length is 17 residues. Turning to this clone: Germline is not matched at one junction end, which may reflect a read error.

The table came from immunoSEQ multiplex PCR; TCRdb's copy has only in-frame clones and leaves some out. The sample lists roughly 400,000 clones, more than 70% occurring once. Specimen: peripheral blood. V gene TRBV30 combines with J gene TRBJ2-7; D might be TRBD2 (5 bases). The TCR originated in a woman aged 60 to 75 with COVID-19, enrolled during active disease. This CDR3 is CAWSPIRAAVSSHEQYF. The DNA of the CDR3 is TGTGCCTGGAGTCCGATCCGGGCAGCGGTATCCTCCCACGAGCAGTACTTC.